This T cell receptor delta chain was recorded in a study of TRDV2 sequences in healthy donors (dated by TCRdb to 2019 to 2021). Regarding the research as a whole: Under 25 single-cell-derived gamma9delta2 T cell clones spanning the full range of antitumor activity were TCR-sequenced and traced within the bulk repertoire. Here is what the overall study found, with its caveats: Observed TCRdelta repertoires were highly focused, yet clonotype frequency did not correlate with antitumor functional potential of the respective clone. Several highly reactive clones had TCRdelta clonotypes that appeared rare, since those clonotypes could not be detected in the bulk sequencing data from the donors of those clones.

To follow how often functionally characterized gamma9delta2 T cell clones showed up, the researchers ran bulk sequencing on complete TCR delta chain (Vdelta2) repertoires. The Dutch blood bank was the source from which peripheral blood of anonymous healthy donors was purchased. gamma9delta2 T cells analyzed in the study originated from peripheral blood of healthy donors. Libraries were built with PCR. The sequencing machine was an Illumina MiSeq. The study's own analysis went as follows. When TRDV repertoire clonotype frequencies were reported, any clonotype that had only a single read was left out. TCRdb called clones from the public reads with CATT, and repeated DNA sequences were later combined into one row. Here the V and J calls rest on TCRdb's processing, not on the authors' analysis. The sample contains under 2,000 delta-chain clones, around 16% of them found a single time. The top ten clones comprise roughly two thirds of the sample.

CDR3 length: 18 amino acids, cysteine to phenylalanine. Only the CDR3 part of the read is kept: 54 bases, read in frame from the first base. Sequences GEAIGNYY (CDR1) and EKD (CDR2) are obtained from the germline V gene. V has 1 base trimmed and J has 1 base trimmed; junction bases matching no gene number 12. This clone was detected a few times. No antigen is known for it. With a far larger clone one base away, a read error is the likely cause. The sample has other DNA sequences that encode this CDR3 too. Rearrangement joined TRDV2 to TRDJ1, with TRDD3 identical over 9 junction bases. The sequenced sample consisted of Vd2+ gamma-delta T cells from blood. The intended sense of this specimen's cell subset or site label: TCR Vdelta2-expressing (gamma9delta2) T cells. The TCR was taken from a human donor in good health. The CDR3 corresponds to CACDTLRQTGGPTDKLIF. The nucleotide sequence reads TGTGCCTGTGACACTCTGCGCCAGACTGGGGGACCCACCGATAAACTCATCTTT.